This T cell receptor (beta chain) was sequenced in a study of T cell responses to AZD1222 COVID-19 vaccine. Assay used: immunoSEQ multiplex PCR; TCRdb lists only in-frame clones, some missing. The table records roughly 150,000 clones, roughly 90% of them present only once. V gave up 5 bases and J gave up 2 bases, with 12 bases separating them. This CDR3 spans 14 amino acids. Germline-derived CDR1 and CDR2 are SGHTA and FQGNSA. This chain uses TRBV7-2 with TRBJ2-5, with D possibly TRBD2 on 5 matching bases. This clonotype was obtained from an adult in good health. The material sequenced was peripheral blood, taken on day 0 of AZD1222 vaccination. For the CDR3, the DNA is TGTGCCAGCAGCCAGGACTGGAGGCAAGAGACCCAGTACTTC. Translation gives CASSQDWRQETQYF.